The 23 T cell receptor beta chains presented below share a single source sample, sequenced in a study of T cell clones after liver transplantation. Data came from immunoSEQ multiplex PCR; TCRdb stores just in-frame clones and leaves some out. The sample has 51,000 or so clones; around 85% are singletons. The sequences come from CD8+ T cells from blood, collected 12 months after liver transplant. The source of these receptors is a human patient who received a liver transplant. The graft donor may have given rise to some T cells.

This clone occurred a few times. CDR3 DNA sequence: TGTGCCAGCAGACCGGGACAGGGCGATGGCTACACCTTC. It is translated as CASRPGQGDGYTF. The V and J genes are TRBV6-5 and TRBJ1-2; 9 bases are shared with TRBD1. The CDR3 contains 13 residues. V lost 6 bases to trimming and J lost 6 bases; unmatched junction nucleotides: 5. Germline V gene sequence: CDR1 MNHEY, CDR2 SVGAGI.

The V and J genes are TRBV6-5 and TRBJ1-1; D gene uncertain. The length of the CDR3 is 14 residues. Looked up from germline, CDR1 is MNHEY and CDR2 is SVGAGI. V was pared by 6 bases and J by 1 base, with 12 bases between. The CDR3 DNA follows: TGTGCCAGCAGCCCCTGGACGGCGAACACTGAAGCTTTCTTT. Translating it yields CASSPWTANTEAFF.

This chain uses TRBV5-6 with TRBJ2-7; no clear D. The V end was cut by 0 bases, the J end by 3 bases, with 13 bases between. Germline V lookup: CDR1 SGHDT, CDR2 YYEEEE. The CDR3 extends over 15 amino acids. The DNA for the CDR3 is TGTGCCAGCAGCTTGGGGGCTGCAAGGAACTACGAGCAGTACTTC. Residues: CASSLGAARNYEQYF.

The chain employs TRBV27 and TRBJ2-7, with D possibly called TRBD1 or TRBD2 (5 bases each). Germline V gives CDR1 MNHEY, CDR2 SMNVEV (reference sequence). The CDR3 runs 15 residues. V was pared by 6 bases and J by 0 bases, with 15 bases between. For the CDR3, the DNA is TGTGCCAGCAGCTACCGACGGGACGGCTCCTACGAGCAGTACTTC. As protein: CASSYRRDGSYEQYF.

This clone occurred a few times. The chain recombines TRBV4-1 with TRBJ1-1; TRBD1 matches at 9 bases. J lost 8 bases, V lost 4 bases, and 2 bases had no gene match. The germline CDR1 and CDR2 sequences are MGHRA and YSYEKL. This CDR3 has 12 residues. CDR3: CASSRGQGEAFF. The CDR3, as DNA: TGCGCCAGCAGCCGCGGACAGGGGGAAGCTTTCTTT.

This clone was detected only a few times. This sequence joins TRBV4-1 and TRBJ1-4; D is unclear. V lost 1 base, J lost 4 bases, and 7 bases lay in between. Per the germline V gene, CDR1 is MGHRA and CDR2 is YSYEKL. The CDR3 sequence is 14 residues long. DNA of the CDR3: TGCGCCAGCAGCCAAGTGGCCTATAATGAAAAACTGTTTTTT. Its protein product is CASSQVAYNEKLFF.

In this sample, this clone turned up a few times. This rearrangement joins TRBV19 to TRBJ1-2; D call uncertain. Germline V gives CDR1 LNHDA, CDR2 SQIVND (reference sequence). The CDR3 totals 13 residues. Trimming took off 0 bases at V and 4 bases at J, with 6 bases between the two ends. The CDR3 sequence is CASSIDQPYGYTF. CDR3 coding DNA: TGTGCCAGTAGTATAGATCAACCCTATGGCTACACCTTC.

As to this clone: The same CDR3 also results from other DNA sequences found in this sample. The CDR3 region is CASSLRDSYEQYF. The CDR3 nucleotides read TGTGCCAGCAGCTTGCGAGACTCCTACGAGCAGTACTTC. The gene calls are TRBV5-4 and TRBJ2-7; D ambiguous. V was cut by 1 base and J by 0 bases, with 5 bases left in between. The CDR3 is 13 residues long. Germline V gene lookup returns CDR1 SGHNT and CDR2 YYREEE (reference sequence).

The chain employs TRBV21-1 and TRBJ1-3. TRBV21-1 is marked as a pseudogene. The CDR3 consists of 16 residues. The CDR3 bases are TGTGCCAGCAGCAAAGGAGGGACTCGTGGGGTGGACACCATATATTTT. Residues: CASSKGGTRGVDTIYF.

This clone was counted ten times or more. The J gene is TRBJ2-1, the V gene TRBV14; unclear D gene. The germline gives CDR1 SGHDN, CDR2 FVKESK. CDR3 length equals 12 residues. V lost 1 base and J lost 6, with 4 bases in between. As DNA, the CDR3 is TGTGCCAGCAGCCAAGTTCCCAATGAGCAGTTCTTC. Protein sequence: CASSQVPNEQFF.

The V call is TRBV5-1, the J call TRBJ2-3; TRBD1 aligns across 9 bases. CDR1 is SGHRS, CDR2 YFSETQ, per germline. J lost 0 bases, V lost 0 bases, and 2 bases had no gene match. The CDR3 runs to 16 residues. CDR3 residues: CASSLGTGASTDTQYF. CDR3 DNA: TGCGCCAGCAGCTTGGGGACAGGGGCTAGCACAGATACGCAGTATTTT.

The J gene is TRBJ1-4, the V gene TRBV5-6; D not certain. The germline V gene encodes CDR1 SGHDT and CDR2 YYEEEE. V lost 3 bases and J lost 8, with 17 bases in between. The CDR3 is 15 amino acids. The CDR3 sequence: CASSSYTGVGEKLFF. For the CDR3, the DNA is TGTGCCAGCAGCTCCTATACGGGCGTCGGCGAAAAACTGTTTTTT.

The V gene is TRBV28, the J gene TRBJ2-7; D may correspond to TRBD1 or TRBD2 (6 bases each). In germline, CDR1 is MDHEN, CDR2 SYDVKM. Trimming shortened V by 9 bases and J by 2 bases, and 14 bases separated the two germline ends. CDR3 length: 13 residues. CDR3 sequence reads: CARGRDTTYEQYF. In nucleotides, the CDR3 is TGTGCCAGGGGGCGGGACACAACCTACGAGCAGTACTTC.

This chain connects TRBV19 to TRBJ2-1; D gene unclear. The germline V and J ends were trimmed by 1 base and 7 bases, with 5 bases remaining between them. This CDR3 has 12 amino acids. From germline, CDR1 is LNHDA and CDR2 SQIVND (reference sequence). The chain's CDR3 is CASSIGQNEQFF. CDR3 nucleotides: TGTGCCAGTAGTATAGGGCAGAATGAGCAGTTCTTC.

This clone was picked up one time. The genes are TRBV27 and TRBJ1-2; unclear D gene. There are 15 residues in the CDR3. Deletions cut 3 bases from V and 4 bases from J, with 15 bases between. Germline V gene sequence: CDR1 MNHEY, CDR2 SMNVEV (reference sequence). This CDR3 is CASSFEATLVYGYTF. CDR3 nucleotides: TGTGCCAGCAGTTTTGAGGCTACCTTGGTCTATGGCTACACCTTC.

This clone was picked up one time. The chain joins TRBV27 to TRBJ2-2, with a tentative D call TRBD1 (6 bases). Trimming pared 6 bases from V and 5 bases from J, leaving 13 bases between. Germline-derived CDR1 and CDR2 are MNHEY and SMNVEV (reference sequence). The CDR3 spans 14 residues. CDR3 in DNA: TGTGCCAGCAGCCCGGGACATGGAACCGGGGAGCTGTTTTTT. This codes for CASSPGHGTGELFF.

The chain carries TRBV6-6 and TRBJ2-7, with 13 bases fitting TRBD2. This CDR3 region has 15 residues. CDR1 MNHNY and CDR2 SVGAGI come from the germline V gene (reference sequence). After removal of 6 bases from V and 7 bases from J, the junction contained 9 bases not matched to a gene. The CDR3 protein is CASSPLAGGLGEQYF. The DNA for the CDR3 is TGTGCCAGCAGCCCACTAGCGGGAGGGCTGGGGGAGCAGTACTTC.

CDR3: CASRGPGADTQYF. The CDR3 DNA sequence: TGTGCCAGCAGAGGGCCAGGGGCAGATACGCAGTATTTT. This chain uses TRBV4-2 with TRBJ2-3; the D gene is possibly TRBD1 (6 bases). With 6 bases removed from V and 4 bases from J, the gap between germline ends came to 11 bases. The CDR3 runs 13 residues. CDR1 LGHNA and CDR2 YNFKEQ come from the germline V gene.

The gene calls are TRBV11-2 and TRBJ2-6; D call uncertain. CDR3 size: 16 residues. From germline, CDR1 is SGHAT and CDR2 FQNNGV. The V and J ends lost 8 bases and 0 bases respectively, with 14 bases between them. The CDR3 protein is CASDLVISSGANVLTF. The CDR3 DNA follows: TGTGCCAGCGACTTAGTAATCAGCTCTGGGGCCAACGTCCTGACTTTC.

V and J are TRBV27 and TRBJ1-2; D not resolved. CDR3 length: 14 amino acids. Germline CDR1 is MNHEY and CDR2 is SMNVEV (reference sequence). The V gene lost 3 bases and the J gene lost 4 bases, with 12 bases spanning the gap. In DNA, the CDR3 is TGTGCCAGCAGTTTTCAAGGATCCCTCTATGGCTACACCTTC. Residues: CASSFQGSLYGYTF.

The CDR3 loop reads CASRERQLNTEAFF. DNA for the CDR3: TGTGCCAGCAGAGAAAGACAGTTGAACACTGAAGCTTTCTTT. V is TRBV27 and J is TRBJ1-1, with a weak D call TRBD1 (5 bases). The CDR3 covers 14 residues. CDR1 MNHEY and CDR2 SMNVEV come from the germline V gene (reference sequence). V dropped 6 bases and J dropped 0 bases, with 11 bases sitting between them.

This clone was seen only a few times. CDR3 nucleotides: TGTGCCAGTGCCCTCCGGGACAGCTACAATGAGCAGTTCTTC. This gives the protein CASALRDSYNEQFF. The chain couples TRBV19 to TRBJ2-1; TRBD1 agrees at 7 bases. The CDR3 is 14 amino acids. The germline gives CDR1 LNHDA, CDR2 SQIVND (reference sequence). V trimming: 8 bases; J trimming: 3 bases; junction bases outside the gene matches: 7.

Only one count was recorded for this clone. This chain uses TRBV5-1 with TRBJ2-2; D unresolved. The ends were cut back, 3 bases at V and 8 bases at J, with 8 bases in the middle. Per germline, CDR1 SGHRS and CDR2 YFSETQ. The CDR3 has 12 amino acids. In DNA, the CDR3 is TGCGCCAGCAGCTATCTTGGGGGGGAGCTGTTTTTT. Its translation is CASSYLGGELFF.